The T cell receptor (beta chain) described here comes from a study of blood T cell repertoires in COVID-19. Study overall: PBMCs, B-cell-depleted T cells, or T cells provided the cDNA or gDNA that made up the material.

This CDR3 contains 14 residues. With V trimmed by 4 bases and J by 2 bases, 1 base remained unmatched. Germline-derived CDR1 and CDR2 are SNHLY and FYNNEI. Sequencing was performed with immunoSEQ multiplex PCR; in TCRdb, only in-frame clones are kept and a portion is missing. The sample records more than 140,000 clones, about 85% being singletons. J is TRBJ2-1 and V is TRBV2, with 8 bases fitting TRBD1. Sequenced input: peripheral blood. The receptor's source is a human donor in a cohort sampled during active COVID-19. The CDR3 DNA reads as TGTGCCAGCAGTGCCAGGGGGCCCTACAATGAGCAGTTCTTC. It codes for CASSARGPYNEQFF.